Below are 32 T cell receptor beta chains sequenced from a single sample in a study of OX40 agonist ivuxolimab in advanced cancers. The assay was immunoSEQ multiplex PCR, and TCRdb's table has in-frame clones only and misses some. The sample carries around 72,000 clones, roughly 80% recorded once. This sample comprised CD4+ or CD8+ T cells sorted from blood, obtained in a trial of the OX40 agonist ivuxolimab. The receptors come from an adult with an advanced solid tumor such as melanoma, head and neck, liver or kidney cancer.

This clone showed up just a few times. The J gene is TRBJ1-5, the V gene TRBV4-1, with no clear D. Germline CDR1 and CDR2: MGHRA and YSYEKL. Deletions cut 1 base from V and 5 bases from J, with 12 bases between. The CDR3 runs 15 residues. The CDR3 here is CASSQVWDGYQPQHF. CDR3 nucleotides: TGCGCCAGCAGCCAAGTATGGGATGGATATCAGCCCCAGCATTTT.

This clone was observed a few times. This chain joins TRBV27 and TRBJ2-1; 10 bases map to TRBD1. The germline V gene encodes CDR1 MNHEY and CDR2 SMNVEV (reference sequence). This CDR3 comprises 14 residues. The V and J ends lost 6 bases and 11 bases, in that order; junction bases with no gene match: 10. The CDR3 region is CASRPGQGRGKQFF. The DNA of the CDR3 is TGTGCCAGCAGACCGGGACAGGGGCGAGGTAAGCAGTTCTTC.

This clone turned up a few times. The V and J genes are TRBV19 and TRBJ2-3, with 8 bases lining up with TRBD2. This CDR3 contains 16 residues. Trimming at V came to 0 bases and at J to 4 bases, leaving 6 bases not matched to a gene. CDR1 LNHDA and CDR2 SQIVND come from the germline V gene (reference sequence). CDR3 region: CASSIESGRMSDTQYF. In nucleotides, the CDR3 is TGTGCCAGTAGTATAGAGAGCGGGAGAATGTCAGATACGCAGTATTTT. Looking up the rest from reference TRBV19 and TRBJ2-3 gives the full variable domain: DGGITQSPKYLFRKEGQNVTLSCEQNLNHDAMYWYRQDPGQGLRLIYYSQIVNDFQKGDIAEGYSVSREKKESFPLTVTSAQKNPTAFYLCASSIESGRMSDTQYFGPGTRLTVL.

This clone was observed a few times. The CDR3 nucleotides read TGTGCCAGCACCCAGGGAGGGGGCGCATACAATGAGCAGTTCTTC. It is translated as CASTQGGGAYNEQFF. The genes are TRBV11-2 and TRBJ2-1; D may correspond to TRBD1 or TRBD2 (7 bases each). Trimming pared 7 bases from V and 4 bases from J, leaving 17 bases between. This CDR3 spans 15 amino acids. Germline V gives CDR1 SGHAT, CDR2 FQNNGV.

This chain links TRBV5-1 with TRBJ2-1; TRBD1 agrees at 9 bases. The junction had 7 bases not matched to a gene; V was cut back by 4 bases and J by 2 bases. Germline CDR1 is SGHRS and CDR2 is YFSETQ. This CDR3 has 16 amino acids. The CDR3 DNA follows: TGCGCCAGCAGCAGGGTGGGGACAGGGACCTACAATGAGCAGTTCTTC. The encoded protein is CASSRVGTGTYNEQFF.

The V call is TRBV7-8, the J call TRBJ1-1, with 7 bases that match TRBD1. Germline CDR1 SGHVS, CDR2 FQNEAQ. The CDR3 contains 14 residues. J was trimmed by 6 bases and V by 5 bases; bases with no gene match: 9. The CDR3 spells CASSPSTGRPEAFF. The CDR3 bases are TGTGCCAGCAGCCCCTCGACAGGGCGGCCTGAAGCTTTCTTT. Full variable domain (rest looked up from reference TRBV7-8 and TRBJ1-1): GAGVSQSPRYKVAKRGQDVALRCDPISGHVSLFWYQQALGQGPEFLTYFQNEAQLDKSGLPSDRFFAERPEGSVSTLKIQRTQQEDSAVYLCASSPSTGRPEAFFGQGTRLTVV.

This sequence joins TRBV10-1 and TRBJ2-3; D ambiguous. Germline CDR1 is WNHNN and CDR2 is SYGVQD (reference sequence). With 1 base removed from V and 5 bases from J, the gap between germline ends came to 19 bases. The CDR3 covers 17 residues. The CDR3 DNA follows: TGCGCCAGCAGTGAGTTCACCCTCAAGAAGGCGCGAGATACGCAGTATTTT. Amino acid sequence: CASSEFTLKKARDTQYF.

The chain links TRBV10-3 to TRBJ2-4, with D hard to call. V was trimmed by 3 bases and J by 2 bases, leaving 11 bases between them. The germline gives CDR1 ENHRY, CDR2 SYGVKD. The CDR3 covers 15 residues. The CDR3 sequence is CAISDWAAPKNIQYF. The CDR3 region has the DNA TGTGCCATCAGTGACTGGGCAGCCCCCAAAAACATTCAGTACTTC.

This rearrangement joins TRBV10-1 to TRBJ2-7, with 7 bases that match TRBD2. CDR1 WNHNN and CDR2 SYGVQD come from the germline V gene (reference sequence). V lost 4 bases, J lost 5 bases, and 11 bases stayed unmatched. The CDR3 spans 15 residues. The CDR3 sequence is CASSAGSAGKNEQYF. The CDR3 DNA is TGCGCCAGCAGTGCGGGTTCAGCGGGGAAGAACGAGCAGTACTTC.

The chain employs TRBV2 and TRBJ1-1, with unresolved D. The CDR3 length is 11 residues. Trimming removed 5 bases from V and 2 bases from J, with 3 bases in between. Germline V gives CDR1 SNHLY, CDR2 FYNNEI. In DNA form, the CDR3 reads TGTGCCAGCAGTTCCAACACTGAAGCTTTCTTT. It codes for CASSSNTEAFF. The complete variable domain, with remaining parts taken from reference TRBV2 and TRBJ1-1, reads EPEVTQTPSHQVTQMGQEVILRCVPISNHLYFYWYRQILGQKVEFLVSFYNNEISEKSEIFDDQFSVERPDGSNFTLKIRSTKLEDSAMYFCASSSNTEAFFGQGTRLTVV.

This sequence joins TRBV6-5 and TRBJ2-7; D assignment may be TRBD1 or TRBD2 (5 bases each). Trimming shortened V by 2 bases and J by 3 bases, and 8 bases separated the two germline ends. CDR1 and CDR2 from the germline V gene are MNHEY and SVGAGI. The CDR3 is made up of 13 amino acids. CDR3 sequence (DNA): TGTGCCAGCAGTTACACAGGAGGCTACGAGCAGTACTTC. Its protein is CASSYTGGYEQYF.

This clone was counted a single time. This sequence joins TRBV19 and TRBJ2-1; perhaps TRBD2 as D (5 bases). CDR1 and CDR2 from the germline V gene are LNHDA and SQIVND (reference sequence). The CDR3 extends over 13 amino acids. Trimming removed 1 base from V and 7 bases from J, with 8 bases in between. CDR3 in DNA: TGTGCCAGTAGTATAGTTCCGGGGAATGAGCAGTTCTTC. The encoded protein is CASSIVPGNEQFF.

This clone was detected only a few times. The chain has TRBV9 and TRBJ2-1, with 7 bases aligning to TRBD2. This CDR3 has 16 amino acids. Per the germline V gene, CDR1 is SGDLS and CDR2 is YYNGEE. V dropped 0 bases and J dropped 8; count of bases not matched to a gene: 11. CDR3: CASSVEDGGTDYEQFF. The CDR3 DNA follows: TGTGCCAGCAGCGTAGAGGACGGGGGGACCGACTATGAGCAGTTCTTC.

This clone has just a few counts. This sample also contains other DNA sequences that code for the same CDR3. J is TRBJ2-2 and V is TRBV29-1, with a tentative D call TRBD1 (6 bases). Trimming cost V 5 bases and J 9 bases, with 25 bases left between them. This CDR3 region has 16 residues. CDR1 is SQVTM and CDR2 is ANQGSEA in the germline V gene. CDR3 in amino acids: CSVLLRGQGLSRELFF. CDR3 DNA: TGCAGCGTTTTATTGAGAGGGCAGGGGCTTTCGAGGGAGCTGTTTTTT.

The rearrangement uses TRBV5-1 and TRBJ1-1; unclear D gene. The CDR3 contains 14 residues. The germline V gene encodes CDR1 SGHRS and CDR2 YFSETQ. Trimming pared 2 bases from V and 3 bases from J, leaving 11 bases between. The CDR3 loop reads CASSFVTGDTEAFF. CDR3 nucleotide sequence: TGCGCCAGCAGCTTTGTGACGGGCGACACTGAAGCTTTCTTT.

The chain uses TRBV6-5 and TRBJ2-5; 8 bases map to TRBD1. Germline V gives CDR1 MNHEY, CDR2 SVGAGI. J was trimmed by 4 bases and V by 4 bases; bases with no gene match: 8. This CDR3 comprises 15 residues. The CDR3: CASSSLGQAPETQYF. DNA of the CDR3: TGTGCCAGCAGTTCTTTGGGACAGGCCCCAGAGACCCAGTACTTC.

The chain links TRBV6-5 to TRBJ1-2; D is ambiguous. The germline V and J ends were trimmed by 2 bases and 4 bases, with 14 bases remaining between them. The CDR3 has 15 amino acids. Germline CDR1 MNHEY, CDR2 SVGAGI. The CDR3 loop is CASSYGQAGRYGYTF. CDR3 in DNA: TGTGCCAGCAGTTACGGGCAGGCCGGACGCTATGGCTACACCTTC.

CDR3 in DNA: TGTGCCAGCAGGCCGGGATTGGGGGCGGGAGGATCCGAGCAGTACTTC. This codes for CASRPGLGAGGSEQYF. V gene TRBV2 combines with J gene TRBJ2-5; TRBD2 agrees at 8 bases. The J call is in doubt because the DNA end fits TRBJ2-7 better. Germline lookup yields CDR1 SNHLY and CDR2 FYNNEI. CDR3 size: 16 residues.

This clone was observed once. V usage is TRBV25-1 and J usage is TRBJ2-2; 9 bases line up with TRBD1. Germline V gives CDR1 MGHDK, CDR2 SYGVNS. This CDR3 is built from 16 residues. Germline trimming cut 6 bases from V and 3 bases from J; bases unmatched to any gene: 8. The CDR3 DNA reads TGTGCCAGCAGGCGTGGGACAGGGTATGACACCGGGGAGCTGTTTTTT. This codes for CASRRGTGYDTGELFF.

The rearrangement joins TRBV29-1 to TRBJ1-4; 9 nucleotides agree with TRBD1. With V trimmed by 1 base and J by 7 bases, 7 bases remained unmatched. Per germline, CDR1 SQVTM and CDR2 ANQGSEA. The CDR3 is made up of 15 amino acids. The CDR3 protein is CSVEAWTGDREKLFF. In nucleotides, the CDR3 is TGCAGCGTTGAAGCCTGGACAGGGGATCGTGAAAAACTGTTTTTT. The entire variable domain, with the rest obtained from reference TRBV29-1 and TRBJ1-4, is as follows: SAVISQKPSRDICQRGTSLTIQCQVDSQVTMMFWYRQQPGQSLTLIATANQGSEATYESGFVIDKFPISRPNLTFSTLTVSNMSPEDSSIYLCSVEAWTGDREKLFFGSGTQLSVL.

This clone was seen more than once but under ten times. The V call is TRBV4-1, the J call TRBJ2-3; possible D gene TRBD2, 6 bases. The germline gives CDR1 MGHRA, CDR2 YSYEKL. There are 16 residues in the CDR3. V lost 0 bases, J lost 1 base, and 11 bases lay in between. In DNA form, the CDR3 reads TGCGCCAGCAGCCAAGACAGGGAGGTTCGCACAGATACGCAGTATTTT. This translates into CASSQDREVRTDTQYF.

This clone showed up just a few times. The chain recombines TRBV6-1 with TRBJ2-2; possibly TRBD1 for D (5 bases). V lost 6 bases and J 1 base, leaving 9 bases between the germline ends. The CDR3 is made up of 14 amino acids. The germline CDR1 and CDR2 sequences are MNHNS and SASEGT. The CDR3 nucleotides read TGTGCCAGCAGCGATGGACAGAACACCGGGGAGCTGTTTTTT. Protein product: CASSDGQNTGELFF.

This clone was observed a handful of times. The chain is built from TRBV7-9 and TRBJ1-6; D might be TRBD1 (6 bases). The CDR3 has 13 residues. CDR1 and CDR2 (germline): SEHNR, FQNEAQ (reference sequence). Trimming left V 4 bases short and J 10 bases short, with 11 bases between. DNA of the CDR3: TGTGCCAGCAGCTCACAGGGAGACTCACCCCTCCACTTT. Its translation: CASSSQGDSPLHF.

The chain carries TRBV6-5 and TRBJ2-5, with TRBD2 matching 11 bases. The germline V gene encodes CDR1 MNHEY and CDR2 SVGAGI. Trimming cost V 0 bases and J 5 bases; bases outside gene matches: 5. The CDR3 is 16 amino acids. The CDR3 coding sequence is TGTGCCAGCAGTTACTCTAGCGGGGGGGCTCCGGAGACCCAGTACTTC. Protein product: CASSYSSGGAPETQYF.

This chain joins TRBV6-6 and TRBJ2-2; 7 bases line up with TRBD1. The CDR3 totals 14 residues. Germline V gene lookup returns CDR1 MNHNY and CDR2 SVGAGI (reference sequence). Unmatched junction bases numbered 3, after V lost 6 bases and J lost 2 bases. The CDR3 region has the DNA TGTGCCAGCAGCCGGGACAGCAACACCGGGGAGCTGTTTTTT. Translated, it gives CASSRDSNTGELFF.

The sample holds a few counts of this clone. The chain has TRBV30 and TRBJ1-6; a possible D gene is TRBD1 (5 bases). This CDR3 contains 17 residues. Germline CDR1 is GTSNPN and CDR2 is SVGIG (reference sequence). The V gene lost 1 base and the J gene lost 0 bases, with 13 bases spanning the gap. The CDR3 coding sequence is TGTGCCTGGAGTGCAATAAAGGGGAGCTCCTATAATTCACCCCTCCACTTT. Translating gives CAWSAIKGSSYNSPLHF.

This clone appeared once. The V and J genes are TRBV6-1 and TRBJ2-5; a weak D match, TRBD2 (6 bases). V was trimmed by 7 bases and J by 5 bases, leaving 17 bases between them. This CDR3 region has 14 residues. Germline loops: CDR1 MNHNS, CDR2 SASEGT. The CDR3 region has the DNA TGTGCCAGCACCGAAGGGACTGGGGGGGAGACCCAGTACTTC. Its protein is CASTEGTGGETQYF.

In this sample, this clone turned up a few times. The CDR3 coding sequence is TGTGCCAGCAGCTTGCAGGGTCTCAATTCACCCCTCCACTTT. Translation gives CASSLQGLNSPLHF. The V gene is TRBV5-4, the J gene TRBJ1-6, with D tentatively TRBD1 (5 bases). Germline-derived CDR1 and CDR2 are SGHNT and YYREEE (reference sequence). Trimming left V 1 base short and J 7 bases short, with 9 bases between. CDR3 length: 14 amino acids. Looking up the rest from reference TRBV5-4 and TRBJ1-6 gives the full variable domain: ETGVTQSPTHLIKTRGQQVTLRCSSQSGHNTVSWYQQALGQGPQFIFQYYREEENGRGNFPPRFSGLQFPNYSSELNVNALELDDSALYLCASSLQGLNSPLHFGNGTRLTVT.

The rearrangement joins TRBV5-5 to TRBJ2-7; 9 positions match TRBD1. Germline loops: CDR1 SGHKS, CDR2 YYEKEE (reference sequence). Trimming took 4 bases from V and 6 from J; bases not matched to a gene: 17. The CDR3 totals 17 residues. The CDR3 loop reads CASSSAAGTGWLREQYF. As DNA, the CDR3 is TGTGCCAGCAGCAGTGCAGCCGGGACAGGGTGGTTGCGCGAGCAGTACTTC.

V is TRBV19 and J is TRBJ1-2, with 10 bases fitting TRBD1. Germline V gives CDR1 LNHDA, CDR2 SQIVND (reference sequence). The CDR3 is 15 amino acids. V shed 3 bases and J 7 bases; nucleotides not matched to a gene: 8. As DNA, the CDR3 is TGTGCCAGTAGTATGAGTATGACAGGGGGCATTGGCTACACCTTC. Translation: CASSMSMTGGIGYTF.

This sequence joins TRBV6-5 and TRBJ2-2; D gene unclear. Germline V lookup: CDR1 MNHEY, CDR2 SVGAGI. The V and J ends lost 0 bases and 1 base respectively, with 3 bases between them. The CDR3 extends over 14 amino acids. The CDR3 region is CASSYSVNTGELFF. The CDR3, as DNA: TGTGCCAGCAGTTACTCAGTGAACACCGGGGAGCTGTTTTTT.

The V gene is TRBV19, the J gene TRBJ1-1; TRBD1 agrees at 7 bases. The CDR3 is 14 amino acids. The V segment lost 3 bases and the J segment 3 bases; nucleotides outside the gene matches: 4. The V gene's germline CDR1 is LNHDA and CDR2 SQIVND (reference sequence). CDR3 nucleotides: TGTGCCAGTAGTATTACTAGGGGGCACACTGAAGCTTTCTTT. It encodes CASSITRGHTEAFF.